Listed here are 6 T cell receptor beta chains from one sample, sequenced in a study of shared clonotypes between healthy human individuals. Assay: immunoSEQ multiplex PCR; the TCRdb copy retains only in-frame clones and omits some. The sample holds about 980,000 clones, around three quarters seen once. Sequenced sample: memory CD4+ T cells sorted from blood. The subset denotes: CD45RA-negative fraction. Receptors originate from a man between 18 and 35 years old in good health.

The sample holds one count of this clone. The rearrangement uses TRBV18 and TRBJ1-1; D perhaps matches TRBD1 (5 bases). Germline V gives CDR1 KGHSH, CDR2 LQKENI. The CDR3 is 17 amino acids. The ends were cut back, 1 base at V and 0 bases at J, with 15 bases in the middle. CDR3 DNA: TGTGCCAGCTCACCACTTCCGGGACTACCAATGAACACTGAAGCTTTCTTT. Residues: CASSPLPGLPMNTEAFF.

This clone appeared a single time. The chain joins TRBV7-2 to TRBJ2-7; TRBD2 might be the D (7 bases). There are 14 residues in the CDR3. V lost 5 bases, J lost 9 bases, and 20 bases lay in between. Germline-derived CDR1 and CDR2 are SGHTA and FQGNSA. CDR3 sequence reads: CASSAGRGRRGQYF. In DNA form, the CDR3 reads TGTGCCAGCAGCGCCGGGCGGGGGCGCCGAGGGCAGTACTTC.

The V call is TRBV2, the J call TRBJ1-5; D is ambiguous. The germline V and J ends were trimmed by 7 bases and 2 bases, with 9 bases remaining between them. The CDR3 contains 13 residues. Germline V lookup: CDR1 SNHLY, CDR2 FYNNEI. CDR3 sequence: CASTRSGNQPQHF. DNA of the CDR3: TGTGCCAGCACCCGATCGGGCAATCAGCCCCAGCATTTT.

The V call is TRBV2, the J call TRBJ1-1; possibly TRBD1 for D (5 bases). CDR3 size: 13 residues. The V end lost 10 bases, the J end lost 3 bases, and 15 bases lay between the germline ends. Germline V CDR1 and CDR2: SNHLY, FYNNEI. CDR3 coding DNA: TGTGCCACCGGCGGCAGGGCGGACACTGAAGCTTTCTTT. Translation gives CATGGRADTEAFF.

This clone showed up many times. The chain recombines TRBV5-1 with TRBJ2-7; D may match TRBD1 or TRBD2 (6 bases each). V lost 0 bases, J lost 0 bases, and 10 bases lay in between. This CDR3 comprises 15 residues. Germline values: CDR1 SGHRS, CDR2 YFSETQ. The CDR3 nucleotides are TGCGCCAGCAGCTTGGAGGGGGGTCACTCCTACGAGCAGTACTTC. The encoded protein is CASSLEGGHSYEQYF.

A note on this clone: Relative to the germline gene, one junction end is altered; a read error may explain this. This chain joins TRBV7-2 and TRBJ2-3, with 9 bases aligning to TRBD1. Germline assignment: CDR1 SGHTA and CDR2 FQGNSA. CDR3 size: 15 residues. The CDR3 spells CASSIAGTGRDTQYF. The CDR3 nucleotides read TGTGCCAGCAGCATAGCCGGGACAGGGCGAGATACGCAGTATTTT. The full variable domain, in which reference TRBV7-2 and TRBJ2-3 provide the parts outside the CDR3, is GAGVSQSPSNKVTEKGKDVELRCDPISGHTALYWYRQSLGQGLEFLIYFQGNSAPDKSGLPSDRFSAERTGGSVSTLTIQRTQQEDSAVYLCASSIAGTGRDTQYFGPGTRLTVL.